This T cell receptor beta chain was captured in a study of blood T cell repertoires in COVID-19. Across the whole study: PBMCs, B-cell-depleted T cells, or T cells were the source of the cDNA or gDNA that made up the material.

CDR1 is SGHNT and CDR2 is YYREEE in the germline V gene (reference sequence). The CDR3 totals 12 residues. The V end lost 3 bases, the J end lost 5 bases, and 6 bases lay between the germline ends. This table comes from immunoSEQ multiplex PCR, and its TCRdb copy is limited to in-frame clones, with some not included. Of roughly 330,000 clones in the sample, 87% were seen once. This TCR came from a young woman who had recovered from COVID-19. The chain joins TRBV5-4 to TRBJ2-1; unclear D gene. Source material: PBMCs or T cells enriched from blood (not recorded which). CDR3 bases: TGTGCCAGCAGCTCAACAAACAATGAGCAGTTCTTC. Residues: CASSSTNNEQFF.